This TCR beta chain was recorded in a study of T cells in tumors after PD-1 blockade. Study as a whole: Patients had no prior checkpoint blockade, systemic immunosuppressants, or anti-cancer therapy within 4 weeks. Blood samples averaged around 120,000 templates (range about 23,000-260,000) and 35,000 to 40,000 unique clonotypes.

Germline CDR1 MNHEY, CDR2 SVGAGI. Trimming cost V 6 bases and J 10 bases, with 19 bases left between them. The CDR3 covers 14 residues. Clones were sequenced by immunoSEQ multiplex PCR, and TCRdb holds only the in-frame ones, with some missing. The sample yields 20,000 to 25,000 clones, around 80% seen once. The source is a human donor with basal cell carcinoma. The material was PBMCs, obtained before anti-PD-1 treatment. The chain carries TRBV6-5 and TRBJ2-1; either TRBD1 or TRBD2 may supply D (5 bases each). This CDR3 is CASRTGPESVEQFF. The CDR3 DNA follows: TGTGCCAGCAGGACGGGACCCGAGTCTGTCGAGCAGTTCTTC.